Following are 30 T cell receptor beta chains from one sample sequenced in a study of blood T cell repertoires in COVID-19. Produced via immunoSEQ multiplex PCR; TCRdb's table is partial and in-frame only. The table lists fewer than 300,000 clones, roughly 80% of them singletons. Sequencing input: peripheral blood. The receptor source for this set is a human donor with COVID-19, enrolled during active disease. The donor label of this sample is uncertain.

The V gene is TRBV10-3, the J gene TRBJ1-2; 8 bases align to TRBD1. The CDR3 spans 13 residues. Losses at the gene ends were 2 bases for V and 7 bases for J; bases not matched to a gene: 3. Germline V gene sequence: CDR1 ENHRY, CDR2 SYGVKD. The CDR3 nucleotides read TGTGCCATCAGTGAGGGACAGGGCGGTGGCTACACCTTC. Protein: CAISEGQGGGYTF.

The chain recombines TRBV10-3 with TRBJ2-2; D is possibly TRBD1 (5 bases). The germline V gene has CDR1 ENHRY and CDR2 SYGVKD. Between the trimmed V and J ends, which lost 10 bases and 7 bases, there was a span of 16 bases. The CDR3 sequence is 13 residues long. The DNA of the CDR3 is TGTGCCAGTTTGGACACGCTTGGCGGGGAGCTGTTTTTT. This sequence encodes CASLDTLGGELFF.

This clone was seen a handful of times. The rearrangement joins TRBV11-3 to TRBJ1-6, with 8 bases lining up with TRBD1. This CDR3 spans 14 amino acids. The ends lost 5 bases at V and 7 bases at J; junction bases unmatched: 4. Germline CDR1 SGHNT, CDR2 YENEEA. The chain's CDR3 is CASSGQGENSPLHF. The DNA of the CDR3 is TGTGCCAGCAGCGGACAGGGCGAAAATTCACCCCTCCACTTT. Full variable domain (rest looked up from reference TRBV11-3 and TRBJ1-6): EAGVVQSPRYKIIEKKQPVAFWCNPISGHNTLYWYLQNLGQGPELLIRYENEEAVDDSQLPKDRFSAERLKGVDSTLKIQPAELGDSAVYLCASSGQGENSPLHFGNGTRLTVT.

The chain couples TRBV3-1 (or the pseudogene TRBV3-2) to TRBJ2-7, with TRBD1 matching 8 bases. Germline-derived CDR1 and CDR2 are LGHDT and YNNKEL (reference sequence). V was clipped by 1 base and J by 3 bases; unmatched bases: 5. The CDR3 contains 15 residues. CDR3 loop: CASSQVGQAYYEQYF. CDR3 nucleotides: TGTGCCAGCAGCCAAGTGGGACAGGCTTACTACGAGCAGTACTTC.

This chain joins TRBV9 and TRBJ2-7; 11 bases align to TRBD2. The junction had 6 bases not matched to a gene; V was cut back by 4 bases and J by 3 bases. Germline V gene sequence: CDR1 SGDLS, CDR2 YYNGEE. CDR3 size: 15 residues. CDR3 nucleotide sequence: TGTGCCAGCAGCCCCGACCTAGCGGGAGGCTACGAGCAGTACTTC. Its translation: CASSPDLAGGYEQYF. The whole variable domain, filled in from reference TRBV9 and TRBJ2-7, reads DSGVTQTPKHLITATGQRVTLRCSPRSGDLSVYWYQQSLDQGLQFLIQYYNGEERAKGNILERFSAQQFPDLHSELNLSSLELGDSALYFCASSPDLAGGYEQYFGPGTRLTVT.

This clone was detected a few times. The chain uses TRBV5-4 and TRBJ2-1, with D possibly TRBD2 on 6 matching bases. Germline CDR1 SGHNT, CDR2 YYREEE (reference sequence). The CDR3 covers 13 residues. Deletions cut 1 base from V and 9 bases from J, with 11 bases between. CDR3 DNA sequence: TGTGCCAGCAGCTTGATGGGGGGTGGTGAGCAGTTCTTC. Protein sequence: CASSLMGGGEQFF.

The chain combines TRBV19 with TRBJ2-3, with a weak D call TRBD1 (5 bases). Trimming left V 6 bases short and J 6 bases short, with 19 bases between. The CDR3 totals 15 residues. Germline V gives CDR1 LNHDA, CDR2 SQIVND (reference sequence). In nucleotides, the CDR3 is TGTGCCAGTAGCCTGGCGAATGGGGCGAGGGATACGCAGTATTTT. This translates into CASSLANGARDTQYF. The whole variable domain, filled in from reference TRBV19 and TRBJ2-3, reads DGGITQSPKYLFRKEGQNVTLSCEQNLNHDAMYWYRQDPGQGLRLIYYSQIVNDFQKGDIAEGYSVSREKKESFPLTVTSAQKNPTAFYLCASSLANGARDTQYFGPGTRLTVL.

This clone is a singleton in its sample. CDR3 coding DNA: TGTGCCAGCACCCCCAGACAGAGCGTCACTGAAGCTTTCTTT. Translated: CASTPRQSVTEAFF. The chain couples TRBV27 to TRBJ1-1; maybe TRBD1 (5 bases). This CDR3 spans 14 amino acids. CDR1 and CDR2 from the germline V gene are MNHEY and SMNVEV (reference sequence). V gave up 7 bases and J gave up 4 bases, with 16 bases separating them.

The genes are TRBV29-1 and TRBJ2-7, with a tentative D call TRBD2 (6 bases). Per germline, CDR1 SQVTM and CDR2 ANQGSEA. CDR3 length equals 13 residues. V dropped 2 bases and J dropped 1 base, with 9 bases sitting between them. In DNA form, the CDR3 reads TGCAGCGTTGAACTAGCGTTTTCCTACGAGCAGTACTTC. Protein sequence: CSVELAFSYEQYF.

V gene TRBV18 combines with J gene TRBJ1-3, with 8 nucleotides matching TRBD1. Germline trimming cut 6 bases from V and 1 base from J; bases unmatched to any gene: 8. Germline loops: CDR1 KGHSH, CDR2 LQKENI. This CDR3 has 16 amino acids. The CDR3 DNA follows: TGTGCCAGCTCGCCGGACAGGGTCTCATCTGGAAACACCATATATTTT. Amino acid sequence: CASSPDRVSSGNTIYF. Based on the CDR3 plus reference TRBV18 and TRBJ1-3, the full variable domain is NAGVMQNPRHLVRRRGQEARLRCSPMKGHSHVYWYRQLPEEGLKFMVYLQKENIIDESGMPKERFSAEFPKEGPSILRIQQVVRGDSAAYFCASSPDRVSSGNTIYFGEGSWLTVV.

The J gene is TRBJ2-3, the V gene TRBV7-3, with 7 bases fitting TRBD2. The junction had 5 bases not matched to a gene; V was cut back by 2 bases and J by 0 bases. The CDR3 runs 16 residues. CDR1 and CDR2 from the germline V gene are SGHTA and FQGTGA. CDR3 region: CASSLLADPSTDTQYF. For the CDR3, the DNA is TGTGCCAGCAGCTTACTAGCGGACCCTAGCACAGATACGCAGTATTTT.

This clone was seen more than once but under ten times. The chain employs TRBV7-9 and TRBJ1-5, with a possible D match to TRBD1 (5 bases). Looked up from germline, CDR1 is SEHNR and CDR2 is FQNEAQ (reference sequence). V was pared by 2 bases and J by 3 bases, with 8 bases between. The CDR3 totals 14 residues. The CDR3, as DNA: TGTGCCAGCAGCTTATCAGGGAACAATCAGCCCCAGCATTTT. Its protein product is CASSLSGNNQPQHF.

The chain employs TRBV27 and TRBJ2-7; unclear D gene. Trimming cost V 0 bases and J 0 bases, with 6 bases left between them. This CDR3 is 14 amino acids long. Germline V gene data show CDR1 as MNHEY and CDR2 as SMNVEV (reference sequence). CDR3 region: CASSLSPSSYEQYF. CDR3 nucleotide sequence: TGTGCCAGCAGTTTATCTCCGTCCTCCTACGAGCAGTACTTC.

The chain couples TRBV7-6 to TRBJ2-1; 9 bases are shared with TRBD2. This CDR3 contains 16 residues. CDR1 is SGHVS and CDR2 is FNYEAQ in the germline V gene. After removal of 5 bases from V and 5 bases from J, the junction contained 10 bases not matched to a gene. CDR3 amino acids: CASSQPSAGGDNEQFF. CDR3 DNA sequence: TGTGCCAGCAGCCAACCGTCGGCGGGAGGGGACAATGAGCAGTTCTTC.

The chain links TRBV12-3 or TRBV12-4 to TRBJ1-2; 8 nucleotides agree with TRBD1. The CDR3 has 13 amino acids. J lost 6 bases, V lost 2 bases, and 2 bases had no gene match. CDR3 coding DNA: TGTGCCAGCAGTTTAAGCAGGGGGCATGGCTACACCTTC. Amino acid sequence: CASSLSRGHGYTF.

As regards this clone: The junction departs from the called germline gene at one end, perhaps through a read error. The gene calls are TRBV19 and TRBJ2-6; maybe TRBD1 (5 bases). The CDR3 contains 15 residues. Per the germline V gene, CDR1 is LNHDA and CDR2 is SQIVND (reference sequence). CDR3 in amino acids: CASSIPGSGANVPTF. Written as DNA, the CDR3 is TGTGCCAGTAGTATCCCCGGGTCTGGGGCCAACGTCCCGACTTTC.

The V and J genes are TRBV5-1 and TRBJ2-5, with D uncertain. The CDR3 consists of 11 residues. In germline, CDR1 is SGHRS, CDR2 YFSETQ. V lost 3 bases and J 5 bases, leaving 5 bases between the germline ends. CDR3 sequence: CASSWAETQYF. The CDR3 coding sequence is TGCGCCAGCAGCTGGGCGGAGACCCAGTACTTC. Full variable domain (rest looked up from reference TRBV5-1 and TRBJ2-5): KAGVTQTPRYLIKTRGQQVTLSCSPISGHRSVSWYQQTPGQGLQFLFEYFSETQRNKGNFPGRFSGRQFSNSRSEMNVSTLELGDSALYLCASSWAETQYFGPGTRLLVL.

The genes are TRBV15 and TRBJ1-2, with 10 bases matching TRBD1. Germline V gene lookup returns CDR1 LNHNV and CDR2 YYDKDF (reference sequence). Trimming cost V 1 base and J 4 bases; bases outside gene matches: 6. CDR3 length: 16 amino acids. The CDR3 loop is CATSRVVTGGIYGYTF. The CDR3 DNA sequence: TGTGCCACCAGCAGAGTCGTGACAGGGGGCATCTATGGCTACACCTTC.

The chain is built from TRBV4-1 and TRBJ1-1, with 8 bases lining up with TRBD1. The CDR3 consists of 14 residues. V lost 0 bases to trimming and J lost 7 bases; unmatched junction nucleotides: 4. The germline V gene encodes CDR1 MGHRA and CDR2 YSYEKL. CDR3: CASSQDITGGEAFF. The CDR3 coding sequence is TGCGCCAGCAGCCAAGATATAACAGGGGGTGAAGCTTTCTTT.

This sequence joins TRBV6-6 and TRBJ1-1, with D perhaps matching TRBD1 (5 bases). CDR1 is MNHNY, CDR2 SVGAGI, per germline (reference sequence). This CDR3 contains 14 residues. Trimming removed 7 bases from V and 3 bases from J, with 15 bases in between. The CDR3 loop is CASTVRTRDTEAFF. The CDR3, as DNA: TGTGCCAGCACTGTACGTACCAGGGACACTGAAGCTTTCTTT.

CDR3 nucleotides: TGTGCCAGCAGCGCGCGTTGGGCTGCAGATACGCAGTATTTT. It encodes CASSARWAADTQYF. The genes are TRBV7-9 and TRBJ2-3; the D is unclear. Per the germline V gene, CDR1 is SEHNR and CDR2 is FQNEAQ (reference sequence). Trimming took 5 bases from V and 4 from J, leaving 13 bases between them. CDR3 length: 14 residues.

The chain recombines TRBV20-1 with TRBJ2-3; 7 nucleotides align to TRBD1. With 3 bases clipped from V and 1 base from J, the junction kept 4 bases outside the gene matches. The length of the CDR3 is 14 residues. From germline, CDR1 is DFQATT and CDR2 SNEGSKA (reference sequence). CDR3 in amino acids: CSASSDRGTDTQYF. CDR3 nucleotide sequence: TGCAGTGCTAGTTCCGACAGGGGCACAGATACGCAGTATTTT.

This clone was recorded once. The chain uses TRBV29-1 and TRBJ1-1; 9 bases map to TRBD1. The CDR3 covers 12 residues. The V gene's germline CDR1 is SQVTM and CDR2 ANQGSEA. Germline trimming cut 6 bases from V and 4 bases from J; bases unmatched to any gene: 3. The CDR3 nucleotides read TGCAGCGTAGGGGACAGGGCCACTGAAGCTTTCTTT. This translates into CSVGDRATEAFF.

V and J are TRBV9 and TRBJ2-2; TRBD1 matches at 10 bases. The CDR3 consists of 16 residues. The V gene end was trimmed by 4 bases and the J gene end by 4 bases; junction bases not matched to a gene: 7. Germline V lookup: CDR1 SGDLS, CDR2 YYNGEE. CDR3 nucleotides: TGTGCCAGCAGCCCTACCGGGACAGGGGTCACCGGGGAGCTGTTTTTT. This gives the protein CASSPTGTGVTGELFF.

The V and J genes are TRBV5-1 and TRBJ1-6, with 8 bases lining up with TRBD1. There are 15 residues in the CDR3. CDR1 is SGHRS, CDR2 YFSETQ, per germline. V was clipped by 4 bases and J by 8 bases; unmatched bases: 8. The CDR3 region has the DNA TGCGCCAGCAGCCCGACAGGGGTTGTAGATTCACCCCTCCACTTT. It translates to CASSPTGVVDSPLHF.

The count of this clone is one. The rearrangement uses TRBV14 and TRBJ2-7; 13 bases match TRBD2. V dropped 5 bases and J dropped 7; count of bases not matched to a gene: 8. Germline V gives CDR1 SGHDN, CDR2 FVKESK. The CDR3 spans 15 residues. CDR3: CASSRGLAGSGEQYF. As DNA, the CDR3 is TGTGCCAGCAGCAGGGGACTAGCGGGATCGGGTGAGCAGTACTTC.

In its sample, this clone was seen once. The rearrangement uses TRBV19 and TRBJ1-2; 9 bases line up with TRBD1. This CDR3 region has 13 residues. Germline assignment: CDR1 LNHDA and CDR2 SQIVND (reference sequence). J gave up 4 bases and V 4 bases, and 1 base lay outside the gene matches. The CDR3 sequence is CASSRDRAYGYTF. In DNA, the CDR3 is TGTGCCAGTAGTAGGGACAGGGCCTATGGCTACACCTTC.

In this sample, this clone turned up once. The J gene is TRBJ2-7, the V gene TRBV28; a possible D gene is TRBD1 (6 bases). The CDR3 extends over 16 amino acids. Germline-derived CDR1 and CDR2 are MDHEN and SYDVKM. Trimming pared 2 bases from V and 3 bases from J, leaving 17 bases between. The CDR3 reads CASSLRLTGWGYEQYF. The CDR3 DNA follows: TGTGCCAGCAGTTTAAGGTTAACAGGGTGGGGCTACGAGCAGTACTTC.

With respect to this clone: Germline and junction disagree at one end, which may indicate a read error. The rearrangement joins TRBV10-3 to TRBJ2-1; 16 nucleotides align to TRBD2. CDR3 length: 10 residues. Germline values: CDR1 ENHRY, CDR2 SYGVKD. The CDR3 nucleotides are TGTGCCACCGGGACTAGCGGGAGGGTCTTC. Translation: CATGTSGRVF.

The genes are TRBV5-1 and TRBJ2-7; 9 nucleotides match TRBD2. The CDR3 is made up of 16 amino acids. The V segment lost 0 bases and the J segment 6 bases; nucleotides outside the gene matches: 10. Germline loops: CDR1 SGHRS, CDR2 YFSETQ. CDR3 coding DNA: TGCGCCAGCAGCTTGGCCGGGGCTAGCGGGACGCTCGAGCAGTACTTC. Translated, it gives CASSLAGASGTLEQYF. Full variable domain (rest looked up from reference TRBV5-1 and TRBJ2-7): KAGVTQTPRYLIKTRGQQVTLSCSPISGHRSVSWYQQTPGQGLQFLFEYFSETQRNKGNFPGRFSGRQFSNSRSEMNVSTLELGDSALYLCASSLAGASGTLEQYFGPGTRLTVT.